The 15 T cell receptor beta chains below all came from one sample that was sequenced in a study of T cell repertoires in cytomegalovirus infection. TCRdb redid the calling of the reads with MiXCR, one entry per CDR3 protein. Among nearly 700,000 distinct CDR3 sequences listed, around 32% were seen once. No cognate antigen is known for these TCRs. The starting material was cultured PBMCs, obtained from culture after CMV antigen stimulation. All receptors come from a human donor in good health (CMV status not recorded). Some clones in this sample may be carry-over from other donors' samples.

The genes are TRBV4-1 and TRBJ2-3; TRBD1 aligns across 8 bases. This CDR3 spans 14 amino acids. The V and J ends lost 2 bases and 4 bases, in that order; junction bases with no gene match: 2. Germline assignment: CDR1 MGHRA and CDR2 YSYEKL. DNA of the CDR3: TGCGCCAGCAGCCAATGGACAGGGCCAGATACGCAGTATTTT. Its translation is CASSQWTGPDTQYF.

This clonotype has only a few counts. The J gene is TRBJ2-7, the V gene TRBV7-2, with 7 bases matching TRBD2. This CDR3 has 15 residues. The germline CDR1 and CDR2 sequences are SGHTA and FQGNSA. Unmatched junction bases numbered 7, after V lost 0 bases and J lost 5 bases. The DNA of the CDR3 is TGTGCCAGCAGCTTAGCCATCTTGCGGGAGCACGAGCAGTACTTC. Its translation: CASSLAILREHEQYF.

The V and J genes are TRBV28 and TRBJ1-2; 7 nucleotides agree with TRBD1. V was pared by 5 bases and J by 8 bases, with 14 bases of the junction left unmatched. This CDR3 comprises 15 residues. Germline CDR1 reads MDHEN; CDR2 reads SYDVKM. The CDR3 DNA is TGTGCCAGCAGTGTACTTGGGAAGACAGGGTACGGCTACACCTTC. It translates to CASSVLGKTGYGYTF.

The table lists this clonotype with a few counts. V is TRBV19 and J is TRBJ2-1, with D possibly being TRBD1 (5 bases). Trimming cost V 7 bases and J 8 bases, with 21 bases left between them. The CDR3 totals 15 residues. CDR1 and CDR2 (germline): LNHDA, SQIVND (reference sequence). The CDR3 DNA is TGTGCCAGTAAGGGCTGGGGCATAGGTAGGGATGAGCAGTTCTTC. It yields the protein CASKGWGIGRDEQFF.

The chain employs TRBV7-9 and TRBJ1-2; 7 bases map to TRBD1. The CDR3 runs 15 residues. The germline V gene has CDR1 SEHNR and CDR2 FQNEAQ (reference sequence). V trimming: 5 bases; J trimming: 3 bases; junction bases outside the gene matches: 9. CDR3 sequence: CASSVRDSSDYGYTF. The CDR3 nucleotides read TGTGCCAGCAGCGTACGGGACAGTTCCGACTATGGCTACACCTTC.

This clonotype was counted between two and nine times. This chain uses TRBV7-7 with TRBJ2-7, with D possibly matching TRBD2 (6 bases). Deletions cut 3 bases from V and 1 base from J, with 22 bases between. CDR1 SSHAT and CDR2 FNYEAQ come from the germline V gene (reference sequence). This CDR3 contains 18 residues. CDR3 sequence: CASSFGFFASEESYEQYF. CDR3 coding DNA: TGTGCCAGCAGCTTCGGGTTCTTTGCTAGCGAGGAGTCCTACGAGCAGTACTTC.

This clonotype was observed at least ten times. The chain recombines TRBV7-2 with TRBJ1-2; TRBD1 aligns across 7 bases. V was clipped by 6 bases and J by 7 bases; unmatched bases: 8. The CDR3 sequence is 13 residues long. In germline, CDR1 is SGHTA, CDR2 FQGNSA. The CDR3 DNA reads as TGTGCCAGCAGTTCCGGGACAGAAAGTGGCTACACCTTC. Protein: CASSSGTESGYTF.

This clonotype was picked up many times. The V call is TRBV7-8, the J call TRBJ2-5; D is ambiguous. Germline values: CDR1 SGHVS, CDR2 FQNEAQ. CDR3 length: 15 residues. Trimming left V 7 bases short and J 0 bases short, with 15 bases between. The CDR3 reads CASIHDKENQETQYF. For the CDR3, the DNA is TGTGCCAGCATCCATGACAAGGAGAACCAAGAGACCCAGTACTTC.

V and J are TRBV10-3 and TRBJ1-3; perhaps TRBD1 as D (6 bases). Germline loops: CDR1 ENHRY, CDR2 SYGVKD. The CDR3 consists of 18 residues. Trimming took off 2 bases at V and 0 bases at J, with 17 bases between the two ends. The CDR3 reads CAISEQQGRGLSGNTIYF. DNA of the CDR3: TGTGCCATCAGTGAGCAACAGGGAAGGGGTCTCTCTGGAAACACCATATATTTT.

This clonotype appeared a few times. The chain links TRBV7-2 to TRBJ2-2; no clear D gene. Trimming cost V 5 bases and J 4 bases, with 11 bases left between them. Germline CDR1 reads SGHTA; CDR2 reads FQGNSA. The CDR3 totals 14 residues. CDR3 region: CASSPNRVTGELFF. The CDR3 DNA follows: TGTGCCAGCAGCCCAAACCGGGTCACCGGGGAGCTGTTTTTT.

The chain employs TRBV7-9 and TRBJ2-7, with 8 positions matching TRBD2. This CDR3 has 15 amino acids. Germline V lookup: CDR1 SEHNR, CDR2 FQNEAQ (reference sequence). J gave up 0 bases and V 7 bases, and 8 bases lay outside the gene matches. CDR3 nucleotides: TGTGCCAGCACCCCGGGGGGGCCGAGCTCCTACGAGCAGTACTTC. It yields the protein CASTPGGPSSYEQYF.

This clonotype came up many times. Here the CDR3 DNA reads TGTGCTAGTGGTTCGCCTGCGGGGGCGAGCAATCAGCCCCAGCATTTT. Translated: CASGSPAGASNQPQHF. The rearrangement uses TRBV12-5 and TRBJ1-5; D is possibly TRBD1 (6 bases). Trimming shortened V by 4 bases and J by 1 base, and 14 bases separated the two germline ends. The CDR3 sequence is 16 residues long. CDR1 LGHNT and CDR2 FRNRAP come from the germline V gene.

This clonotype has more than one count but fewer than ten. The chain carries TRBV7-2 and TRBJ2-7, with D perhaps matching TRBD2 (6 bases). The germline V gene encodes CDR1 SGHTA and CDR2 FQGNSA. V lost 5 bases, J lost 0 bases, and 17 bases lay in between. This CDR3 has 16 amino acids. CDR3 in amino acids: CASSPGVWGASYEQYV. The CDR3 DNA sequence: TGTGCCAGCAGCCCGGGGGTGTGGGGCGCCTCCTACGAGCAGTACGTC.

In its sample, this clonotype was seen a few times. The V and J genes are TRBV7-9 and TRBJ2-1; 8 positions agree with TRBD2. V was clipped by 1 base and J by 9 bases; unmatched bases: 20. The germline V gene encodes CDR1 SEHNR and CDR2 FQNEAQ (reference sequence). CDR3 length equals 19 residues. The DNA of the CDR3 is TGTGCCAGCAGCTTAGAATCCGGAGGTGGTGTAGCGGGATGGACTGAGCAGTTCTTC. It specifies CASSLESGGGVAGWTEQFF.

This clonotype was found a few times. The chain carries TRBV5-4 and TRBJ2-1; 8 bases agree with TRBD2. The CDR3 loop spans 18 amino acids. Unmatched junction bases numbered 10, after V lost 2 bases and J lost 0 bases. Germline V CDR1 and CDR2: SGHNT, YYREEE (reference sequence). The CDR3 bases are TGTGCCAGCAGCTTTCGGGCGGGGGGCGTTAGCTCCTACAATGAGCAGTTCTTC. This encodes CASSFRAGGVSSYNEQFF.